This T cell receptor beta chain is drawn from a study of T-cell memory formation after mild COVID-19 (dated by TCRdb to about 2021). Broadly, across the study: TCR sequence clusters from the two donors were largely donor specific. Two young, previously healthy adult volunteers, one female and one male, were included in the cohort. T-cell clones expanding and contracting after mild COVID-19 in a couple of donors were tracked by longitudinal TCRalpha and TCRbeta repertoire sequencing. On the study overall, not on this receptor specifically: The detection of some responding clones in pre-infection memory suggests that pre-existing cross-reactive memory T cells joined the SARS-CoV-2 response. Only a couple of mild cases were covered in the study, and larger cohorts including severe cases with pre-infection samples were considered necessary. Contracting CD4+ clones were found mainly in CM and EM memory subsets, while CD8+ clones were enriched in EMRA. The second-wave clones that peaked on day 37 were not confirmed to be SARS-CoV-2 specific. From day 15 to 85, contracting clones showed balanced CD4/CD8 phenotypes, whereas a second wave of clones that expanded from day 15 to 37 leaned towards CD4+.

CDR1 and CDR2 are read off the germline V gene (reference sequence) as SEHNR and FQNEAQ. V gives up 1 base and J gives up 4 bases, and the segment between their germline ends measures 10 bases. From the cysteine up to the phenylalanine, the CDR3 has a length of 14 residues. The entry retains the CDR3 DNA only, 42 bases that are in frame from base 1. Ficoll-Paque density gradient centrifugation was used to isolate PBMCs. TCRdb lists the instrument as Illumina NovaSeq 6000. TCRalpha and TCRbeta cDNA libraries were constructed by 5'RACE with constant-segment primers, with sample barcodes and unique molecular identifiers being introduced. Trizol reagent was used to extract RNA from every sample. Library amplification was performed in two PCR steps, and a second sample barcode and Illumina TruSeq adapters were introduced in the second step. Libraries were sequenced on an Illumina NovaSeq with 2 x 150 bp paired-end reads. From the authors' description of their analysis: With migec v1.2.7, reads were demultiplexed and then collapsed into UMI-guided consensus sequences. Using mixcr v2.1.11, UMI consensuses were aligned to TRA and TRB V and J templates and then assembled into clonotypes. Clonotypes were classified as expanded or contracted when called significant by both edgeR and NoisET, with noise models trained on biological replicates. edgeR calls used a false discovery rate-adjusted p below 0.01 and a log2 fold-change threshold of 1. As an exploratory analysis of dynamics, PCA with hierarchical clustering was applied to max-normalized trajectories of the 1000 most abundant clonotypes. Separately sequenced CD4+ and CD8+ repertoires were used to assign the CD4 or CD8 phenotype of responding clones. TCRdb reanalyzed the raw reads on its own, using fastp at Q25 for trimming and MiXCR for clone calling, and kept in-frame beta chains. Rows are unified per CDR3 protein, each entry keeping the most common DNA and genes. TCRdb, not the original authors, processed these V and J calls. Here the sample has roughly 250,000 distinct CDR3 sequences; roughly 17% occur a single time. The ten top clones hold around a fifth of the sample.

Points on this clonotype: Its antigen remains unidentified. The input lacks base qualities; no much larger clone sits a single base away.

This clonotype originated in a man aged 18 to 35 who had mild COVID-19 (a few samples of this study predate the infection). The sample titles of this study are shuffled in the database, so cell type and time point are left out; the donor was told from shared clones. The sequence joins TRBV7-9 to TRBJ1-1; TRBD1 is perhaps the D gene, given 5 matching bases. Sequences were obtained from PBMCs or a T cell subset sorted from them (not recorded which). The CDR3: CASSLGGIATEAFF. The nucleotides read TGTGCCAGCAGCTTAGGGGGGATCGCCACTGAAGCTTTCTTT.